The present T cell receptor (beta chain) was sequenced within a study of blood T cell repertoires in COVID-19. Looking at the study overall: The United States, Italy and Spain provided the acute and convalescent COVID-19 samples. PBMCs, B-cell-depleted T cells, or T cells were the source of the cDNA or gDNA that made up the material.

Original methodology: Using reference gene primer amplification, nucleated cell counts were estimated. Assay: immunoSEQ multiplex PCR; the TCRdb copy retains only in-frame clones and omits some. The DNA gave D and trimming, while V, J and clone size come from that table. The repertoire holds about 61,000 clones, with more than 70% as singletons. This clonotype was obtained from a woman aged 45 to 65 with active or convalescent COVID-19. The source material was peripheral blood.

The CDR3 coding sequence is TGTGCCAGCAGCTTACGTAGGGGTTCAAACAATGAGCAGTTCTTC. Protein product: CASSLRRGSNNEQFF. This chain connects TRBV7-2 to TRBJ2-1; D perhaps matches TRBD1 (5 bases). V dropped 2 bases and J dropped 5 bases, with 13 bases sitting between them. The CDR3 is made up of 15 amino acids. Per the germline V gene, CDR1 is SGHTA and CDR2 is FQGNSA.